A selection of T cell receptor beta chains follows, all from one sample in a study of response to subunit inactivated influenza vaccine. TCRdb re-derived calls from the RT-PCR reads in MiXCR, one entry per CDR3 protein. The sample lists hundreds of thousands of distinct CDR3 sequences; around 10% were seen once. This same sample was also taken into another study, of T cells expressing NK-cell markers.

The specimen was PBMCs from blood, collected on the day of vaccination. All receptors come from a man in his forties or fifties who received an inactivated influenza vaccine. Each CDR3 is given with its conserved first and last residue. A D gene is named only where the DNA matches it firmly. Size tells how often a clone was seen (once, few, many) or the class of an expanded clone, and some rows leave it out.

size	V	J	D	CDR3	DNA
.	TRBV6-2/TRBV6-3	TRBJ1-2	.	CASSPGPDGGYTF	TGTGCCAGCAGCCCTGGGCCGGACGGCGGCTACACCTTC
.	TRBV20-1	TRBJ2-7	.	CSRSVPSSYEQYF	TGCAGTCGGAGCGTCCCTAGCTCCTACGAGCAGTACTTC
few	TRBV7-2	TRBJ2-1	TRBD2	CASSLVRLAGENEQFF	TGTGCCAGCAGCTTAGTTCGGCTAGCGGGGGAAAATGAGCAGTTCTTC
.	TRBV7-8	TRBJ2-1	TRBD2	CASSGARGSSYNEQFF	TGTGCCAGCAGCGGCGCGCGGGGGAGCTCCTACAATGAGCAGTTCTTC
.	TRBV6-1	TRBJ1-1	.	CASSGGGRRAEAFF	TGTGCCAGCAGTGGGGGGGGACGGCGCGCGGAAGCTTTCTTT
.	TRBV4-2	TRBJ2-7	TRBD1	CASSQAITGTGFPEQYF	TGTGCCAGCAGCCAAGCTATTACCGGGACAGGGTTTCCCGAGCAGTACTTC
few	TRBV5-1	TRBJ2-3	TRBD2	CASSYGLAGVERYTQYF	TGCGCCAGCAGCTACGGACTAGCGGGAGTTGAAAGATATACGCAGTATTTT
few	TRBV4-1	TRBJ1-4	.	CASSQDQGGLIGLFF	TGCGCCAGCAGCCAAGATCAAGGCGGACTAATTGGACTGTTTTTT
few	TRBV5-5	TRBJ1-2	TRBD1	CASSPPGQGYGYTF	TGTGCCAGCAGCCCCCCGGGACAGGGCTATGGCTACACCTTC
.	TRBV29-1	TRBJ2-5	TRBD2	CSVAGGPQETQYF	TGCAGCGTTGCGGGAGGCCCACAAGAGACCCAGTACTTC
.	TRBV5-1	TRBJ2-1	TRBD2	CASSLAPTSGSDEQFF	TGCGCCAGCAGCTTGGCCCCGACTAGCGGGAGTGACGAGCAGTTCTTC
.	TRBV5-1	TRBJ2-2	TRBD2	CASSRTSGRAPGTGELFF	TGCGCCAGCAGCAGAACTAGCGGGAGGGCCCCGGGCACCGGGGAGCTGTTTTTT
.	TRBV18	TRBJ1-2	TRBD1	CASSPRTGGNYGYTF	TGTGCCAGCTCACCACGGACAGGGGGCAACTATGGCTACACCTTC
.	TRBV12-3/TRBV12-4	TRBJ1-2	TRBD1	CASRRTGVGYGYTF	TGTGCCAGCAGAAGGACAGGAGTAGGCTATGGCTACACCTTC
few	TRBV5-1	TRBJ2-1	.	CASSLGGGARYNEQFF	TGCGCCAGCAGCTTGGGAGGGGGGGCGAGGTACAATGAGCAGTTCTTC
.	TRBV28	TRBJ1-6	.	CASRLLNRNSPLHF	TGTGCCAGCAGGCTTTTAAACCGTAATTCACCCCTCCACTTT
few	TRBV11-1	TRBJ2-3	TRBD1	CASSSSLRGSSTDTQYF	TGTGCCAGCAGCTCTTCTCTCAGGGGGAGTAGCACAGATACGCAGTATTTT
few	TRBV21-1	TRBJ2-3	.	CASSMASGGCTDTQYF	TGTGCCAGCAGCATGGCGAGCGGGGGATGCACAGATACGCAGTATTTT
many	TRBV20-1	TRBJ2-2	.	CSARDRLAPNTGELFF	TGCAGTGCTAGAGATCGTCTAGCACCGAACACCGGGGAGCTGTTTTTT
few	TRBV4-1	TRBJ1-5	.	CASSQEYRTSNQPQHF	TGCGCCAGCAGCCAAGAATACAGAACTAGCAATCAGCCCCAGCATTTT
many	TRBV4-3	TRBJ2-7	.	CASSQDFDRTYEQYF	TGCGCCAGCAGCCAAGATTTTGACAGAACCTACGAGCAGTACTTC
.	TRBV2	TRBJ2-7	.	CASRSTGIEQYF	TGTGCCAGCAGGAGCACAGGGATTGAACAGTACTTC
.	TRBV12-3/TRBV12-4	TRBJ1-4	.	CASALGRGGEKLFF	TGTGCCAGCGCCCTGGGTAGGGGAGGTGAAAAACTGTTTTTT
.	TRBV15	TRBJ2-3	.	CATNRGHSPRTDTQYF	TGTGCCACCAACAGAGGACATAGTCCGCGCACAGATACGCAGTATTTT
.	TRBV4-3	TRBJ2-1	.	CASSQPGRFNEQFF	TGCGCCAGCAGCCAACCGGGACGGTTCAATGAGCAGTTCTTC
.	TRBV4-3	TRBJ2-2	TRBD1	CASSGWTGGFTGELFF	TGCGCCAGCAGCGGATGGACAGGGGGTTTCACCGGGGAGCTGTTTTTT
.	TRBV20-1	TRBJ2-3	.	CSARDRDIGPPIAQYF	TGCAGTGCTAGAGACAGGGACATAGGGCCCCCCATTGCGCAGTATTTT
many	TRBV12-3/TRBV12-4	TRBJ2-3	TRBD2	CASSLGGRSDTQYF	TGTGCCAGCAGTTTAGGCGGGAGGTCGGATACGCAGTATTTT
.	TRBV23-1	TRBJ1-4	.	CASSQKTGRNEKLFF	TGCGCCAGCAGTCAAAAGACGGGCCGTAATGAAAAACTGTTTTTT